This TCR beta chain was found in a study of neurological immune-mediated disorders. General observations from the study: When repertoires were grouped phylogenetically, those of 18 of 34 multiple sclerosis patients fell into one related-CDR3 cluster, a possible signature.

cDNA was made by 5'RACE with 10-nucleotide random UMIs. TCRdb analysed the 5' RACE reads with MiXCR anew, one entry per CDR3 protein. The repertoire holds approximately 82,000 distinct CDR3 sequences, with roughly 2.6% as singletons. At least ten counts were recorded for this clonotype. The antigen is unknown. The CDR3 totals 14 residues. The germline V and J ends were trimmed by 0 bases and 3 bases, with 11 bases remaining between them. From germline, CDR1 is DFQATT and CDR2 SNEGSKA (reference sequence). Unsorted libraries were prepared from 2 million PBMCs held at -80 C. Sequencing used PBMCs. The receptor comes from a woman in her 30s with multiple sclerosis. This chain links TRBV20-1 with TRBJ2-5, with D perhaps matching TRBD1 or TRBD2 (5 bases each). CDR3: CSARDWGSEETQYF. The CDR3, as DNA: TGCAGTGCTAGAGATTGGGGGTCGGAAGAGACCCAGTACTTC.